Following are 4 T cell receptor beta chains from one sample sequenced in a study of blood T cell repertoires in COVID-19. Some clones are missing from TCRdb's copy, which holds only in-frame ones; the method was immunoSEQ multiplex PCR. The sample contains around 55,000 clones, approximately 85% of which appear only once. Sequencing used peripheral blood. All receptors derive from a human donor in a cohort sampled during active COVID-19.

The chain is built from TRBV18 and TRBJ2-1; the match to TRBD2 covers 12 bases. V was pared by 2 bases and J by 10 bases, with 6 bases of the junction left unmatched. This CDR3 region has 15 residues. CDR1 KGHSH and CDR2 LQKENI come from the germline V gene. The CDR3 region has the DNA TGTGCCAGCTCACCAGAGGCTAGCGGGGGGGTCGAGCAGTTCTTC. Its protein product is CASSPEASGGVEQFF.

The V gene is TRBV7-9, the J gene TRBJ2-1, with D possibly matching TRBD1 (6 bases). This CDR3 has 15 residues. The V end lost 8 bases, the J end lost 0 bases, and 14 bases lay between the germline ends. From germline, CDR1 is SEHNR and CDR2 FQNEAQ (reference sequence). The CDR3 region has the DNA TGTGCCAGCGAAGGGGGACAAAGCTCCTACAATGAGCAGTTCTTC. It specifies CASEGGQSSYNEQFF.

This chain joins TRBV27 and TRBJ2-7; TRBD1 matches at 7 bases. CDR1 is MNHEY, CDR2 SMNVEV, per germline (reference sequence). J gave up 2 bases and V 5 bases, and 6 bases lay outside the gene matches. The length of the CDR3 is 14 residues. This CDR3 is CASSPRQGTYEQYF. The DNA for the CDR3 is TGTGCCAGCAGTCCCCGACAGGGTACCTACGAGCAGTACTTC.

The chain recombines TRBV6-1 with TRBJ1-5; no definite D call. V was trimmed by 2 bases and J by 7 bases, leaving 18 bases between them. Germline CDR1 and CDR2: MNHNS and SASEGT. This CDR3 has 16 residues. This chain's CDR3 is CASSETFAKAGQPQHF. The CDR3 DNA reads TGTGCCAGCAGTGAAACGTTCGCCAAGGCGGGACAGCCCCAGCATTTT.